This paragraph covers one T cell receptor (beta chain) sequence. Its antigen is unknown. The protocol was immunoSEQ multiplex PCR, while the TCRdb copy is restricted to in-frame clones and leaves out a portion. Here the sample spans millions of clones, approximately 93% being singletons. Germline V CDR1 and CDR2: MDHEN, SYDVKM. The CDR3 runs 16 residues. J gave up 4 bases and V 3 bases, and 5 bases lay outside the gene matches. This record comes from a study of shared clonotypes between healthy human individuals. Whole-study results and caveats: With few donors, the genetic and exposure-history diversity represented was limited.

The chain has TRBV28 and TRBJ2-6, with TRBD1 matching over 8 bases. Sequenced sample: naive CD4+ T cells from PBMCs. Subset: CD45RA+ positively selected. The TCR comes from a man younger than 30 in good health. Some clones in this sample may be carry-over from other donors' samples. CDR3 protein: CASSFWTGTGANVLTF. The CDR3 DNA is TGTGCCAGCAGTTTTTGGACAGGGACCGGGGCCAACGTCCTGACTTTC.